Following are 25 T cell receptor beta chains from one sample sequenced in a study of early T cells in non-severe SARS-CoV-2 infection. Each CDR3 protein gets one entry after TCRdb re-called the 5' RACE reads with MiXCR. The repertoire holds 42,000 or so distinct CDR3 sequences, with around 6.3% as singletons. This sample comprised whole blood, obtained at baseline. Receptors were obtained from an adult who was a healthcare worker with PCR-confirmed SARS-CoV-2 infection or an uninfected control (not recorded which).

This clonotype turned up a few times. The J gene is TRBJ2-5, the V gene TRBV7-2; 15 positions agree with TRBD2. Trimming took 5 bases from V and 2 from J; bases not matched to a gene: 3. The germline gives CDR1 SGHTA, CDR2 FQGNSA. This CDR3 is built from 16 residues. The CDR3 reads CASSPGLAGGQETQYF. CDR3 DNA sequence: TGTGCCAGCAGCCCGGGACTAGCGGGGGGACAAGAGACCCAGTACTTC.

This clonotype was counted only a few times. The chain carries TRBV19 and TRBJ2-7; 8 bases are shared with TRBD2. V was pared by 7 bases and J by 5 bases, with 7 bases of the junction left unmatched. Germline lookup yields CDR1 LNHDA and CDR2 SQIVND (reference sequence). CDR3 length equals 13 residues. The CDR3 sequence is CASNQAGDDEQYF. In DNA form, the CDR3 reads TGTGCCAGTAACCAAGCGGGGGACGACGAGCAGTACTTC.

This clonotype was found many times. The V and J genes are TRBV6-1 and TRBJ2-7; 7 nucleotides line up with TRBD1. The germline V gene encodes CDR1 MNHNS and CDR2 SASEGT. V trimming: 6 bases; J trimming: 5 bases; junction bases outside the gene matches: 4. This CDR3 is built from 12 residues. In DNA form, the CDR3 reads TGTGCCAGCAGCTTGACAGGGAACGAGCAGTACTTC. This gives the protein CASSLTGNEQYF.

This clonotype was detected many times. The chain joins TRBV5-1 to TRBJ2-5; D is uncertain. CDR1 is SGHRS, CDR2 YFSETQ, per germline. CDR3 length: 13 residues. The V gene lost 6 bases and the J gene lost 0 bases, with 9 bases spanning the gap. The CDR3, as DNA: TGCGCCAGCATGAGCCGAAACCAAGAGACCCAGTACTTC. The encoded protein is CASMSRNQETQYF.

This clonotype was seen ten or more times. V and J are TRBV29-1 and TRBJ2-1, with 10 bases that match TRBD1. Germline assignment: CDR1 SQVTM and CDR2 ANQGSEA. This CDR3 is 14 amino acids long. The junction had 7 bases not matched to a gene; V was cut back by 6 bases and J by 5 bases. CDR3 sequence (DNA): TGCAGCGTAACTTTAGGACAGGGGGACAATGAGCAGTTCTTC. Translating gives CSVTLGQGDNEQFF.

This clonotype has only a few counts. This chain joins TRBV20-1 and TRBJ2-2, with 12 bases aligning to TRBD1. Germline V gene data show CDR1 as DFQATT and CDR2 as SNEGSKA (reference sequence). The CDR3 consists of 16 residues. J was trimmed by 4 bases and V by 2 bases; bases with no gene match: 5. CDR3 bases: TGCAGTGCTAGACGGGGGACAGGGGGCGGCACCGGGGAGCTGTTTTTT. It encodes CSARRGTGGGTGELFF.

This clonotype has ten or more counts. The gene calls are TRBV20-1 and TRBJ1-5; no clear D gene. The CDR3 totals 17 residues. V lost 3 bases and J lost 1, with 19 bases in between. Germline V lookup: CDR1 DFQATT, CDR2 SNEGSKA (reference sequence). The CDR3 spells CSASSFGSRLSNQPQHF. In DNA, the CDR3 is TGCAGTGCTAGTAGCTTTGGGTCTCGCCTGAGCAATCAGCCCCAGCATTTT.

This clonotype was counted ten times or more. The rearrangement joins TRBV27 to TRBJ2-6, with D tentatively TRBD1 or TRBD2 (6 bases each). CDR3 length: 17 amino acids. Germline lookup yields CDR1 MNHEY and CDR2 SMNVEV (reference sequence). Trimming cost V 6 bases and J 0 bases, with 15 bases left between them. In DNA form, the CDR3 reads TGTGCCAGCAGGCGAGGGGGGCAGAGCTCTGGGGCCAACGTCCTGACTTTC. Its translation: CASRRGGQSSGANVLTF.

This clonotype has ten or more counts. This chain links TRBV6-2 or TRBV6-3 with TRBJ2-7, with 11 positions matching TRBD2. V was pared by 5 bases and J by 4 bases, with 4 bases of the junction left unmatched. The length of the CDR3 is 14 residues. Germline values: CDR1 MNHEY, CDR2 SVGEGT. The CDR3 nucleotides are TGTGCCAGCAGTCTGACTAGCGGGGCGTACGAGCAGTACTTC. Its translation is CASSLTSGAYEQYF.

This clonotype was seen ten or more times. The rearrangement uses TRBV11-2 and TRBJ2-7; 7 bases are shared with TRBD1. V shed 5 bases and J 2 bases; nucleotides not matched to a gene: 3. The CDR3 has 13 amino acids. Germline-derived CDR1 and CDR2 are SGHAT and FQNNGV. The CDR3 reads CASSRDSTYEQYF. The CDR3 nucleotides are TGTGCCAGCAGCCGGGACAGCACCTACGAGCAGTACTTC.

This clonotype was counted many times. The chain recombines TRBV28 with TRBJ2-1; weak D call: TRBD1 (6 bases). Trimming took off 5 bases at V and 0 bases at J, with 11 bases between the two ends. CDR1 and CDR2 (germline): MDHEN, SYDVKM. The CDR3 runs to 15 residues. DNA of the CDR3: TGTGCCAGCAGTCTTGACAGGAGCTCCTACAATGAGCAGTTCTTC. Amino acid sequence: CASSLDRSSYNEQFF.

This clonotype has a handful of counts. The genes are TRBV19 and TRBJ2-2; TRBD1 or TRBD2 may be the D gene (5 bases each). The CDR3 totals 13 residues. Deletions cut 5 bases from V and 5 bases from J, with 9 bases between. CDR1 LNHDA and CDR2 SQIVND come from the germline V gene (reference sequence). CDR3 DNA: TGTGCCAGTAGTGTGGGGACGACCGGGGAGCTGTTTTTT. The encoded protein is CASSVGTTGELFF.

This clonotype appeared a few times. The rearrangement uses TRBV11-2 and TRBJ2-3; D possibly corresponds to TRBD2 (5 bases). CDR3 length equals 14 residues. The V end lost 2 bases, the J end lost 0 bases, and 6 bases lay between the germline ends. Germline CDR1 SGHAT, CDR2 FQNNGV. The CDR3 DNA reads as TGTGCCAGCAGCTTAACTAGGAGCACAGATACGCAGTATTTT. Its protein is CASSLTRSTDTQYF.

This clonotype was seen at least ten times. The CDR3 is CASKDYSSYNEQFF. DNA for the CDR3: TGTGCCAGCAAAGACTATAGCTCCTACAATGAGCAGTTCTTC. V usage is TRBV6-1 and J usage is TRBJ2-1, with D maybe TRBD2 (5 bases). Trimming left V 7 bases short and J 0 bases short, with 10 bases between. In germline, CDR1 is MNHNS, CDR2 SASEGT. This CDR3 is 14 amino acids long.

In its sample, this clonotype was seen many times. V usage is TRBV5-1 and J usage is TRBJ1-2; a weak D match, TRBD1 (5 bases). The V end was cut by 1 base, the J end by 2 bases, with 12 bases between. The CDR3 runs to 15 residues. Germline V lookup: CDR1 SGHRS, CDR2 YFSETQ. Here the CDR3 DNA reads TGCGCCAGCAGCTTGACAGGCGATGTGAACTATGGCTACACCTTC. Protein sequence: CASSLTGDVNYGYTF.

This clonotype has at least ten counts. CDR3 nucleotide sequence: TGCAGCGTGGGGGGGGCTGGGCAGCCCCAGCATTTT. The encoded protein is CSVGGAGQPQHF. The V gene is TRBV29-1, the J gene TRBJ1-5; TRBD1 is a possible D gene (6 bases). The CDR3 runs to 12 residues. Trimming stripped 6 bases from V and 7 bases from J, with 13 bases between. Germline CDR1 and CDR2: SQVTM and ANQGSEA.

This clonotype occurred many times. The rearrangement joins TRBV6-5 to TRBJ1-5, with a weak D call TRBD1 (6 bases). This CDR3 has 14 residues. Trimming cost V 6 bases and J 7 bases, with 16 bases left between them. Germline V gene lookup returns CDR1 MNHEY and CDR2 SVGAGI. As DNA, the CDR3 is TGTGCCAGCAGCACCACCGCAGGGGAACAGCCCCAGCATTTT. Its translation is CASSTTAGEQPQHF.

This clonotype was counted many times. This chain links TRBV7-9 with TRBJ2-1; D remains ambiguous. CDR3 length: 13 amino acids. Germline V gene lookup returns CDR1 SEHNR and CDR2 FQNEAQ (reference sequence). The germline V and J ends were trimmed by 5 bases and 0 bases, with 5 bases remaining between them. In nucleotides, the CDR3 is TGTGCCAGCAGCCATAGCTCCTACAATGAGCAGTTCTTC. Translated: CASSHSSYNEQFF. Using reference TRBV7-9 and TRBJ2-1 for the parts outside the CDR3, the full variable domain is DTGVSQNPRHKITKRGQNVTFRCDPISEHNRLYWYRQTLGQGPEFLTYFQNEAQLEKSRLLSDRFSAERPKGSFSTLEIQRTEQGDSAMYLCASSHSSYNEQFFGPGTRLTVL.

There are many counts of this clonotype. The chain is built from TRBV5-1 and TRBJ2-3, with TRBD2 matching 9 bases. The CDR3 covers 15 residues. Trimming removed 2 bases from V and 1 base from J; junction bases left unmatched: 2. The germline V gene encodes CDR1 SGHRS and CDR2 YFSETQ. CDR3 in DNA: TGCGCCAGCAGCTTCTTAGCGGGGGGCACAGATACGCAGTATTTT. It translates to CASSFLAGGTDTQYF.

This clonotype was recorded a few times. This chain connects TRBV7-6 to TRBJ2-1; D is possibly TRBD2 (5 bases). Germline-derived CDR1 and CDR2 are SGHVS and FNYEAQ. V lost 3 bases, J lost 4 bases, and 16 bases lay in between. The CDR3 covers 16 residues. The chain's CDR3 is CASSLGPVTSYNEQFF. Here the CDR3 DNA reads TGTGCCAGCAGCTTGGGCCCAGTTACTAGTTACAATGAGCAGTTCTTC.

This clonotype was seen many times. J is TRBJ1-1 and V is TRBV7-6; D not certain. V was shortened by 1 base and J by 8 bases, with 5 bases between the two germline ends. Germline CDR1 and CDR2: SGHVS and FNYEAQ. This CDR3 spans 11 amino acids. The CDR3: CASSLGREAFF. CDR3 nucleotide sequence: TGTGCCAGCAGCTTAGGGCGGGAAGCTTTCTTT.

There are a few counts of this clonotype. The rearrangement uses TRBV29-1 and TRBJ2-5, with a possible D match to TRBD1 (5 bases). Germline V gene lookup returns CDR1 SQVTM and CDR2 ANQGSEA. The CDR3 has 12 residues. Between the trimmed V and J ends, which lost 4 bases and 4 bases, there was a span of 10 bases. CDR3 coding DNA: TGCAGCGTTGCCTCAGGGCGAGAGACCCAGTACTTC. It yields the protein CSVASGRETQYF.

This clonotype was seen a few times. This chain connects TRBV7-2 to TRBJ2-1; D is possibly TRBD2 (5 bases). This CDR3 has 12 residues. Germline V gene sequence: CDR1 SGHTA, CDR2 FQGNSA. Trimming took 6 bases from V and 7 from J, leaving 10 bases between them. The CDR3, as DNA: TGTGCCAGCAGTCTTAGCGTAAATGAGCAGTTCTTC. It is translated as CASSLSVNEQFF.

Written as DNA, the CDR3 is TGTGCCAGCAGTTTCCCCGGGGAGCTGTTTTTT. Protein product: CASSFPGELFF. The chain has TRBV12-3 or TRBV12-4 and TRBJ2-2; D remains ambiguous. This CDR3 has 11 amino acids. The V end was cut by 3 bases, the J end by 6 bases, with 2 bases between.

The J gene is TRBJ1-2, the V gene TRBV20-1, with D unclear. The length of the CDR3 is 14 residues. The germline CDR1 and CDR2 sequences are DFQATT and SNEGSKA (reference sequence). Trimming took off 5 bases at V and 4 bases at J, with 17 bases between the two ends. The CDR3 sequence is CSARTKASSYGYTF. CDR3 nucleotides: TGCAGTGCTCGTACCAAGGCGTCCTCCTATGGCTACACCTTC.